These 10 T cell receptor beta chains originate from one sample sequenced in a study of OX40 agonist ivuxolimab in advanced cancers. TCRdb's table, derived via immunoSEQ multiplex PCR, lists solely in-frame clones and lacks some. This sample yields 35,000 or so clones, of which over 75% are seen a single time; under 20% belongs to the top ten. The sample was CD4+ or CD8+ T cells sorted from blood, taken in a trial of the OX40 agonist ivuxolimab. The receptors here all came from an adult with an advanced solid tumor such as melanoma, head and neck, liver or kidney cancer.

DNA for the CDR3: TGTGCCAGTAGTACCGGGGGGTCCTCCTACAATGAGCAGTTCTTC. The encoded protein is CASSTGGSSYNEQFF. This chain joins TRBV19 and TRBJ2-1; 7 nucleotides line up with TRBD2. The germline CDR1 and CDR2 sequences are LNHDA and SQIVND (reference sequence). Trimming removed 4 bases from V and 0 bases from J; junction bases left unmatched: 3. The length of the CDR3 is 15 residues.

The J gene is TRBJ1-5, the V gene TRBV5-4; no firm D call. The germline V gene has CDR1 SGHNT and CDR2 YYREEE (reference sequence). V shed 3 bases and J shed 6 bases, with 10 bases lying between them. This CDR3 has 13 residues. CDR3 in amino acids: CASSSSGFQPQHF. The CDR3 nucleotides are TGTGCCAGCAGCTCCAGTGGTTTTCAGCCCCAGCATTTT.

J is TRBJ2-4 and V is TRBV2; TRBD1 matches 8 bases. The CDR3 consists of 15 residues. Per the germline V gene, CDR1 is SNHLY and CDR2 is FYNNEI. V trimming: 4 bases; J trimming: 6 bases; junction bases outside the gene matches: 8. The CDR3 DNA is TGTGCCAGCAGTGTAACTTACAGGGGGGTAAACATTCAGTACTTC. Residues: CASSVTYRGVNIQYF.

This clone came up once. The chain has TRBV6-4 and TRBJ1-5, with D possibly being TRBD1 (6 bases). V shed 9 bases and J shed 0 bases, with 18 bases lying between them. From germline, CDR1 is MRHNA and CDR2 SNTAGT. The CDR3 runs to 16 residues. The CDR3: CARNTRQAYSNQPQHF. CDR3 coding DNA: TGTGCCAGGAATACTCGACAGGCTTATAGCAATCAGCCCCAGCATTTT.

The chain carries TRBV14 and TRBJ1-2; 8 bases line up with TRBD1. With V trimmed by 7 bases and J by 6 bases, 7 bases remained unmatched. The CDR3 has 13 residues. Germline CDR1 is SGHDN and CDR2 is FVKESK. This CDR3 is CASKVSRGHGYTF. The DNA of the CDR3 is TGTGCCAGCAAAGTAAGCAGGGGGCATGGCTACACCTTC.

The genes are TRBV19 and TRBJ1-2; D is unclear. The CDR3 is 15 amino acids. Between the trimmed V and J ends, which lost 3 bases and 4 bases, there was a span of 15 bases. Germline CDR1 reads LNHDA; CDR2 reads SQIVND (reference sequence). The CDR3 DNA sequence: TGTGCCAGTAGTATTTGGCTTGCAGCGAGCTATGGCTACACCTTC. Protein: CASSIWLAASYGYTF.

In DNA, the CDR3 is TGTGCCAGCAGCGCCGACGGGAACACTGAAGCTTTCTTT. It specifies CASSADGNTEAFF. The chain couples TRBV5-4 to TRBJ1-1; D unclear. The germline gives CDR1 SGHNT, CDR2 YYREEE (reference sequence). The CDR3 is made up of 13 amino acids. V was trimmed by 4 bases and J by 1 base, leaving 8 bases between them.

V gene TRBV5-1 combines with J gene TRBJ2-1, with D perhaps matching TRBD2 (6 bases). The CDR3 is made up of 16 amino acids. The V end was cut by 3 bases, the J end by 15 bases, with 28 bases between. Germline V gives CDR1 SGHRS, CDR2 YFSETQ. DNA for the CDR3: TGCGCCAGCAGCTCCTCCGGGACTTTGGCTACTAAGTCAGGGTTCTTC. This sequence encodes CASSSSGTLATKSGFF.

This clone was seen more than once but under ten times. The chain recombines TRBV4-1 with TRBJ1-2, with D possibly TRBD1 on 5 matching bases. This CDR3 contains 15 residues. Trimming stripped 4 bases from V and 2 bases from J, with 14 bases between. Germline V gives CDR1 MGHRA, CDR2 YSYEKL. CDR3 protein: CASSPIGEGNYGYTF. The CDR3, as DNA: TGCGCCAGCAGCCCCATAGGGGAGGGGAACTATGGCTACACCTTC.

The chain is built from TRBV4-2 and TRBJ1-5, with D perhaps matching TRBD1 (5 bases). CDR3 length: 14 residues. V lost 4 bases and J lost 5, with 12 bases in between. Germline lookup yields CDR1 LGHNA and CDR2 YNFKEQ. CDR3 bases: TGTGCCAGCAGCCCGACAGAGTTAGATCAGCCCCAGCATTTT. Protein sequence: CASSPTELDQPQHF.